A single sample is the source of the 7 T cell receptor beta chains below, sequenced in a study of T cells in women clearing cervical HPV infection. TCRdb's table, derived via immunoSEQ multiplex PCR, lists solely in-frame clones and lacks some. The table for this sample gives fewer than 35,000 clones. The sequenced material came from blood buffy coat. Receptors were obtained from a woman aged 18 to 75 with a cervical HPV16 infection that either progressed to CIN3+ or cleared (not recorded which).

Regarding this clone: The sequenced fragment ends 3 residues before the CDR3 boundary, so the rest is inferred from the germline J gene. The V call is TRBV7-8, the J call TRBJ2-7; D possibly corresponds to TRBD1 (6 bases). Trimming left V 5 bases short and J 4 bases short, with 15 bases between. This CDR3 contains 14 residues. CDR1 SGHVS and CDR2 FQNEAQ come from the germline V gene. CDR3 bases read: TGTGCCAGCAGCAGACAGGTTAATGGGTACGAG. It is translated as CASSRQVNGYE. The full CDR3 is CASSRQVNGYEQYF.

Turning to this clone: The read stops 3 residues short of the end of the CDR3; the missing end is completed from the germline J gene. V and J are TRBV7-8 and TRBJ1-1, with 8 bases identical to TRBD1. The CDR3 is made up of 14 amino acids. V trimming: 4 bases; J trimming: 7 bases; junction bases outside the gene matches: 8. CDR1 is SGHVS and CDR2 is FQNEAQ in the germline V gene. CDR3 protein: CASSSQGAGGEAFF. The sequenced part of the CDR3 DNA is TGTGCCAGCAGCTCGCAGGGGGCTGGGGGTGAA.

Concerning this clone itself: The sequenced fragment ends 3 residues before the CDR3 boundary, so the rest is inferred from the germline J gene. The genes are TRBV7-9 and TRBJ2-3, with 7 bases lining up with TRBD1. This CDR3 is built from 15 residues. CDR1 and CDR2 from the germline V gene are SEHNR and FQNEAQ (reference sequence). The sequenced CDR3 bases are TGTGCCAGCAGCTCACAGGGGAGTAGCAATCAGCCG. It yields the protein CASSSQGSSNQP. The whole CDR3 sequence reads CASSSQGSSNQPQYF.

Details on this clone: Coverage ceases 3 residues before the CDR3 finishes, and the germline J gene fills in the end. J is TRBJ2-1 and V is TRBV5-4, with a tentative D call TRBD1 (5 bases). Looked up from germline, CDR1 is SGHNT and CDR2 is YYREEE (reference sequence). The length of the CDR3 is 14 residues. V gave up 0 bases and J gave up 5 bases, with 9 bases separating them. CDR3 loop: CASSLVGAHNEQFF. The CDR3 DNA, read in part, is TGTGCCAGCAGCTTGGTTGGGGCCCACAATGAG.

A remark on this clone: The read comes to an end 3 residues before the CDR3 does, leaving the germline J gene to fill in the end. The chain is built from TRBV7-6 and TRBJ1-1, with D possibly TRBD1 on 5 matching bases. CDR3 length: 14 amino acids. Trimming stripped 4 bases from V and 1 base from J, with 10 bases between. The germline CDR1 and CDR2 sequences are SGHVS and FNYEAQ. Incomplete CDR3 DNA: TGTGCCAGCAGCTCGGGACTAGGGAACACTGAA. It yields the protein CASSSGLGNTE. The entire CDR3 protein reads CASSSGLGNTEAFF.

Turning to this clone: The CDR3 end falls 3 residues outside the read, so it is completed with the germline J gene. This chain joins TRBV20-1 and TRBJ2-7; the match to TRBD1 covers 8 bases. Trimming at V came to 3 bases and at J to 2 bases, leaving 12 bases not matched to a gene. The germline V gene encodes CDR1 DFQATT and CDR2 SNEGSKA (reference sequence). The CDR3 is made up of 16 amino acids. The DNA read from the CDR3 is TGCAGTGCTAGGCCCAGGACAGGGTTGGGACCCTACGAG. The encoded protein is CSARPRTGLGPYE. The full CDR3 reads CSARPRTGLGPYEQYF.

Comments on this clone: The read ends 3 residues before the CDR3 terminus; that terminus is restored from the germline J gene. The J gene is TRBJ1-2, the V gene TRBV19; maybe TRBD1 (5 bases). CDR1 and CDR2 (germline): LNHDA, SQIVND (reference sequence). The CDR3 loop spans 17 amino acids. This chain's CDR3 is CASGLLAGTSGRIVYTF. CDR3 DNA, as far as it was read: TGTGCCAGTGGGCTCCTTGCAGGGACTAGCGGGAGGATAGTC. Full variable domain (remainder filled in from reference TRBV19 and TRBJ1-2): DGGITQSPKYLFRKEGQNVTLSCEQNLNHDAMYWYRQDPGQGLRLIYYSQIVNDFQKGDIAEGYSVSREKKESFPLTVTSAQKNPTAFYLCASGLLAGTSGRIVYTFGSGTRLTVV.